This is a list of T cell receptor beta chains from one sample in a study of blood T cells in healthy people across ages. TCRdb re-called the 5' RACE reads through MiXCR, storing one row per CDR3 protein. The sample carries 1.5 million or so distinct CDR3 sequences, 35% to 45% recorded once. The sequenced sample consisted of blood. These receptors were collected from a woman between 18 and 29 years old in good health. The CDR3 runs from the conserved cysteine through the conserved F or W. D genes are given only for firm matches. A row's size may be missing; if present it is once, few, many or a size class.

size,J,D,V,CDR3,DNA
few,TRBJ1-2,.,TRBV12-3/TRBV12-4,CASSNSGVYGYTF,TGTGCCAGCTCAAATTCAGGGGTCTATGGCTACACCTTC
few,TRBJ1-2,TRBD1,TRBV6-5,CASSFQTGGFGYTF,TGTGCCAGCAGTTTCCAGACAGGGGGATTCGGCTACACCTTC
.,TRBJ1-2,.,TRBV27,CASGGGGNGYTF,TGTGCCAGCGGTGGTGGAGGTAATGGCTACACCTTC
few,TRBJ2-5,TRBD2,TRBV9,CASSVGGLEFVAETQYF,TGTGCCAGCAGCGTAGGGGGACTAGAGTTTGTTGCGGAGACCCAGTACTTC
few,TRBJ2-3,TRBD2,TRBV7-9,CASTLAALGDTQYF,TGTGCCAGCACCCTAGCGGCCTTAGGGGATACGCAGTATTTT
.,TRBJ1-2,.,TRBV2,CARNVGQIYGYTF,TGTGCCAGGAACGTTGGGCAGATCTATGGCTACACCTTC
many,TRBJ2-5,TRBD1,TRBV10-3,CAISGTGEETQYF,TGTGCCATCAGCGGGACAGGGGAAGAGACCCAGTACTTC
.,TRBJ2-3,TRBD1,TRBV20-1,CSVSDRGRYVDTQYF,TGCAGTGTTAGTGACAGGGGGCGATATGTTGATACGCAGTATTTT
.,TRBJ2-1,TRBD1,TRBV3-1,CASSPKAGQGSYNEQFF,TGTGCCAGCAGCCCTAAAGCGGGACAGGGGTCCTACAATGAGCAGTTCTTC
few,TRBJ1-1,TRBD1,TRBV6-1,CASRFTGGTEAFF,TGTGCCAGCAGATTTACAGGGGGCACTGAAGCTTTCTTT
.,TRBJ2-7,.,TRBV20-1,CSARFRDTYEQYF,TGCAGTGCTAGATTCCGGGACACCTACGAGCAGTACTTC
.,TRBJ2-2,TRBD1,TRBV6-2/TRBV6-3,CASRTDRDAGELFF,TGTGCCAGCAGGACAGACAGGGACGCCGGGGAGCTGTTTTTT
.,TRBJ2-7,.,TRBV20-1,CSAITGYEQYF,TGCAGTGCGATTACAGGCTACGAGCAGTACTTC
.,TRBJ2-5,.,TRBV12-3/TRBV12-4,CASRQQGLETQYF,TGTGCCAGCAGGCAGCAGGGGCTAGAGACCCAGTACTTC
.,TRBJ2-3,.,TRBV6-5,CASSIGAGGADTQYF,TGTGCCAGCAGCATAGGGGCAGGAGGGGCAGATACGCAGTATTTT
few,TRBJ2-1,.,TRBV6-6,CASSYRDVTPYNEQFF,TGTGCCAGCAGTTACCGGGACGTTACCCCCTACAATGAGCAGTTCTTC
.,TRBJ2-1,.,TRBV7-3,CASSLQVYNEQFF,TGTGCCAGCAGCTTACAGGTATACAATGAGCAGTTCTTC
few,TRBJ2-5,.,TRBV5-1,CASSVEGRETQYF,TGCGCCAGCAGCGTGGAAGGTCGGGAGACCCAGTACTTC
.,TRBJ2-3,TRBD2,TRBV12-3/TRBV12-4,CACSSSGGATDTQYF,TGTGCCTGCAGTTCAAGCGGGGGGGCCACAGATACGCAGTATTTT
.,TRBJ2-1,TRBD2,TRBV7-9,CASSQRGLIDRWEQFF,TGTGCCAGCAGCCAGCGGGGGCTAATCGATCGATGGGAGCAGTTCTTC
.,TRBJ2-2,.,TRBV9,CASSGELGELFF,TGTGCCAGCAGCGGGGAATTGGGGGAGCTGTTTTTT
.,TRBJ2-5,TRBD2,TRBV20-1,CSARNTQGAGGTQYF,TGCAGTGCTCGGAATACCCAGGGAGCGGGAGGAACCCAGTACTTC
few,TRBJ2-7,TRBD2,TRBV9,CASSPGLAGALVYEQYF,TGTGCCAGCAGCCCCGGACTAGCGGGGGCCCTGGTTTACGAGCAGTACTTC
.,TRBJ2-7,.,TRBV7-8,CASSRTGDHNEQYF,TGTGCCAGCAGCCGGACGGGAGATCACAATGAGCAGTACTTC